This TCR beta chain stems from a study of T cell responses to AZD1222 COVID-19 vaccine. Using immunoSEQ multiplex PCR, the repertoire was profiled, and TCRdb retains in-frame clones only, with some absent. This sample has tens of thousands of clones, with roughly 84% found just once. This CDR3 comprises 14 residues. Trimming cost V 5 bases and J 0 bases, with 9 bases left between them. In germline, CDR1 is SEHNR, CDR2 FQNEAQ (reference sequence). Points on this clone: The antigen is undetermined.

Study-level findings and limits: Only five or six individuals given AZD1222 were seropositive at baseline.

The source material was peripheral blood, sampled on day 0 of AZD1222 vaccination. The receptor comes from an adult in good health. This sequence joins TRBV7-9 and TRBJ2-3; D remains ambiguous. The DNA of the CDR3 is TGTGCCAGCAGCGCCGGCGTTAGCACAGATACGCAGTATTTT. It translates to CASSAGVSTDTQYF.